This T cell receptor beta chain comes out of a study of patients and donors after allogeneic stem cell transplantation. Trimming stripped 8 bases from V and 10 bases from J, with 13 bases between. Germline V gene data show CDR1 as SEHNR and CDR2 as FQNEAQ (reference sequence). This CDR3 is built from 11 residues. The sample holds a few counts of this clonotype. A single record per CDR3 protein comes from TCRdb applying MiXCR to the RT-PCR reads. This sample has approximately 150,000 distinct CDR3 sequences, with approximately 35% found just once. The clonotype comes from a human donor who was either an allogeneic HSCT recipient or a stem cell or donor lymphocyte infusion donor (not recorded which). It is not recorded whose cells these are; they may come from a transplant donor. Sequencing was performed on blood, either unsorted or a sorted T cell fraction (not recorded which). V is TRBV7-9 and J is TRBJ2-3, with D possibly TRBD1 on 6 matching bases. This CDR3 reads CASAWGQAQYF. CDR3 in DNA: TGTGCCAGCGCTTGGGGGCAGGCGCAGTATTTT.